The TCR beta chain under discussion was sequenced for a study of T cell responses to AZD1222 COVID-19 vaccine. Findings and caveats of the study: Possibly, clonal diversity was underestimated; donors were largely white British and included more females. Researchers report vaccine-associated CD4 TCRs spanning spike, with dominance at 160-218 and 743-854.

About this clone: The antigen is undetermined.

Here immunoSEQ multiplex PCR was the method, and the copy in TCRdb shows in-frame clones only, minus some. In the table there are 150,000 to 200,000 clones, 85% to 90% of which are singletons. The length of the CDR3 is 11 residues. Trimming cost V 9 bases and J 9 bases, with 12 bases left between them. CDR1 and CDR2 from the germline V gene are LNHDA and SQIVND (reference sequence). The input for sequencing was peripheral blood, taken 28 days after the second AZD1222 dose. This receptor was taken from an adult who received the AZD1222 COVID-19 vaccine. The V gene is TRBV19, the J gene TRBJ2-4, with D uncertain. The CDR3 here is CASLSLGIQYF. Here the CDR3 DNA reads TGTGCCAGCCTAAGTCTAGGCATTCAGTACTTC. Full variable domain (rest looked up from reference TRBV19 and TRBJ2-4): DGGITQSPKYLFRKEGQNVTLSCEQNLNHDAMYWYRQDPGQGLRLIYYSQIVNDFQKGDIAEGYSVSREKKESFPLTVTSAQKNPTAFYLCASLSLGIQYFGAGTRLSVL.